These T cell receptor beta chains were read from a single sample in a study of OX40 agonist ivuxolimab in advanced cancers. Assay: immunoSEQ multiplex PCR; the TCRdb copy retains only in-frame clones and omits some. The table includes some 80,000 clones, less than 90% detected once. This specimen was CD4+ or CD8+ T cells sorted from blood, taken in a trial of the OX40 agonist ivuxolimab. The receptors derive from an adult with an advanced solid tumor such as melanoma, head and neck, liver or kidney cancer. CDR3s include the opening cysteine and the closing phenylalanine or tryptophan. D genes are given only for firm matches. Expanded clones are given a class, and other clones once, few, many or no size at all.

J gene | clone size | V gene | D gene | CDR3 DNA | CDR3 protein
TRBJ1-6 | . | TRBV11-2 | . | TGTGCCAGCAGCGCCCGAGGGGCAGGGGTCGCACCCCTCCACTTT | CASSARGAGVAPLHF
TRBJ1-2 | once | TRBV7-9 | TRBD1 | TGTGCCAGCAACTCTGCTTATGAGACAGGGGACTATGGCTACACCTTC | CASNSAYETGDYGYTF
TRBJ1-1 | . | TRBV27 | . | TGTGCCAGCAGTTTAGAACCAGGGAACACTGAAGCTTTCTTT | CASSLEPGNTEAFF
TRBJ1-3 | . | TRBV10-2 | . | TGCGCCAGCAGTGAGTTCCCGGGGGAGGACACCATATATTTT | CASSEFPGEDTIYF
TRBJ1-4 | . | TRBV4-3 | TRBD1 | TGCGCCAGCAGCCAACGTTGGACAGGGGGAGAAGAAAAACTGTTTTTT | CASSQRWTGGEEKLFF
TRBJ2-3 | . | TRBV30 | TRBD1 | TGTGCCTGGACCCAGAAGGGACAGGCCGCCGATACGCAGTATTTT | CAWTQKGQAADTQYF
TRBJ1-5 | . | TRBV7-2 | . | TGTGCCAGCAGCCCAGCGGGGCGGGGGCAACAGCCCCAGCATTTT | CASSPAGRGQQPQHF
TRBJ1-2 | . | TRBV18 | . | TGTGCCAGCTCACCACCGGGGCAGGCGGGCTACACCTTC | CASSPPGQAGYTF
TRBJ1-2 | . | TRBV6-1 | . | TGTGCCAGCAGTGAAGGACGGTATGGCTACACCTTC | CASSEGRYGYTF
TRBJ2-3 | . | TRBV7-2 | TRBD2 | TGTGCCAGCGGGGCGGGGGGCACAGATACGCAGTATTTT | CASGAGGTDTQYF
TRBJ1-1 | . | TRBV6-1 | . | TGTGCCAGCAGGAGGCAGGGTGACACTGAAGCTTTCTTT | CASRRQGDTEAFF
TRBJ1-2 | once | TRBV9 | . | TGTGCCAGCAGCGTAGGTCCGGGGCGATATGGCTACACCTTC | CASSVGPGRYGYTF
TRBJ2-3 | once | TRBV27 | TRBD1 | TGTGCCAGCAGCCGGGGACAGGACACAGATACGCAGTATTTT | CASSRGQDTDTQYF
TRBJ1-2 | . | TRBV5-1 | TRBD1 | TGCGCCAGCAGCGGCGCAGGGGGCGCAGGCTATGGCTACACCTTC | CASSGAGGAGYGYTF
TRBJ2-7 | . | TRBV7-9 | . | TGTGCCAGCAGCCCCGGGGCGGGGCTTACCTACGAGCAGTACTTC | CASSPGAGLTYEQYF
TRBJ1-2 | few | TRBV5-1 | . | TGCGCCAGCAGCTTGGACAGGAGCTATGGCTACACCTTC | CASSLDRSYGYTF
TRBJ2-7 | . | TRBV11-2 | . | TGTGCCAGCACTCCCCTAGCAGAGTCCTACGAGCAGTACTTC | CASTPLAESYEQYF
TRBJ1-3 | . | TRBV5-1 | . | TGCGCCAGCAGCTTGGGGCAGGGAGGAAACACCATATATTTT | CASSLGQGGNTIYF
TRBJ2-5 | . | TRBV18 | . | TGTGCCAGCTCACCCGAAAGGCAAGAGACCCAGTACTTC | CASSPERQETQYF
TRBJ1-6 | . | TRBV12-5 | . | TGTGCTAGTGGTTTGGAAGGGGATGGAGGGTATCATTCACCCCTCCACTTT | CASGLEGDGGYHSPLHF
TRBJ1-2 | once | TRBV6-6 | TRBD1 | TGTGCCAGCAGTTACCCGACAGGGGGAGTTTATGGCTACACCTTC | CASSYPTGGVYGYTF
TRBJ2-7 | . | TRBV18 | . | TGTGCCAGCTCACAAGGAGCACAGACCTACGAGCAGTACTTC | CASSQGAQTYEQYF
TRBJ2-1 | . | TRBV12-5 | TRBD2 | TGTGCTAGTGGTCCGGGACTAGCGGGGGGGCAGGGACTTTTAAGGAATGAGCAGTTCTTC | CASGPGLAGGQGLLRNEQFF
TRBJ2-5 | . | TRBV6-5 | TRBD2 | TGTGCCAGCAGACTTAGCGGGGGACGTCAAGAGACCCAGTACTTC | CASRLSGGRQETQYF
TRBJ2-7 | . | TRBV5-1 | . | TGCGCCAGCACCCAAGACGGAGATAGCTCCTACGAGCAGTACTTC | CASTQDGDSSYEQYF
TRBJ2-7 | . | TRBV7-2 | . | TGTGCCAGCAGCCGTCTCAGGGGCTACGAGCAGTACTTC | CASSRLRGYEQYF
TRBJ2-5 | . | TRBV7-9 | TRBD2 | TGTGCCAGCAGCTTAGTCCTAGCGGGGGGGGAGACCCAGTACTTC | CASSLVLAGGETQYF
TRBJ2-7 | . | TRBV5-1 | . | TGCGCCAGCAGCTTGGCCCCCCCAAGGAGCTCCTACGAGCAGTACTTC | CASSLAPPRSSYEQYF
TRBJ1-1 | . | TRBV5-4 | . | TGTGCCAGCATCTCGGAGGGCACTGAAGCTTTCTTT | CASISEGTEAFF
TRBJ2-5 | few | TRBV23-1 | . | TGCGCCAGCAGCCGGGGGCCCTGGCTGGAGACCCAGTACTTC | CASSRGPWLETQYF